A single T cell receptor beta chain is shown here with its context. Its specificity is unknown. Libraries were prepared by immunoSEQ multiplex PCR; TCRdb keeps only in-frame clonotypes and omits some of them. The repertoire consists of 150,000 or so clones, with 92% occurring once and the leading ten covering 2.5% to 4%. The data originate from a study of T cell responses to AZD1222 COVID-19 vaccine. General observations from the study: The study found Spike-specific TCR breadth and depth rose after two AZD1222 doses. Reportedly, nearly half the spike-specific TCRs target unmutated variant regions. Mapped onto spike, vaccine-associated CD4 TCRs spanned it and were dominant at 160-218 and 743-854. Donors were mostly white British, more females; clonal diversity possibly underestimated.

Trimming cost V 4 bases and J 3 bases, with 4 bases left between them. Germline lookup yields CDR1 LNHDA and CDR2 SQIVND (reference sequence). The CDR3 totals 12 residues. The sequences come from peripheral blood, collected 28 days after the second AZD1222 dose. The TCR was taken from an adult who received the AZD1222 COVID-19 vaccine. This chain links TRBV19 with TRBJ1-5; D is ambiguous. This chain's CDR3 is CASSKSNQPQHF. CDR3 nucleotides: TGTGCCAGTAGTAAATCCAATCAGCCCCAGCATTTT.